A single sample is the source of the 3 T cell receptor beta chains below, sequenced in a study of monozygotic twins with inflammatory bowel disease (dated by TCRdb to 2018 to 2020). The library relied on 5' RACE. Sequencing took place on an Illumina HiSeq 2500. Following TCRdb reprocessing, every CDR3 protein sequence forms one entry, and DNA is not provided. The table for this sample shows over 150,000 distinct CDR3 sequences. More than 2.5% of the sample rests with the top ten. Sequences were obtained from blood. These receptor sequences come from a human donor with ulcerative colitis or Crohn's disease, or a healthy co-twin of an affected twin (not recorded which).

CDR3 residues: CASSMTSGRPYEQYF. V and J are TRBV19 and TRBJ2-7. CDR1 is LNHDA and CDR2 is SQIVND in the germline V gene (reference sequence). The CDR3 spans 15 residues. The variable domain in full, completed from reference TRBV19 and TRBJ2-7, reads DGGITQSPKYLFRKEGQNVTLSCEQNLNHDAMYWYRQDPGQGLRLIYYSQIVNDFQKGDIAEGYSVSREKKESFPLTVTSAQKNPTAFYLCASSMTSGRPYEQYFGPGTRLTVT.

The J gene is TRBJ2-3, the V gene TRBV20-1; TCRdb's D gene call, TRBD2, goes unchecked for lack of DNA. The CDR3 extends over 15 amino acids. The V gene's germline CDR1 is DFQATT and CDR2 SNEGSKA (reference sequence). The CDR3 sequence is CSARVLAGITDTQYF.

The chain joins TRBV18 to TRBJ1-2. CDR1 and CDR2 from the germline V gene are KGHSH and LQKENI. CDR3 length: 16 residues. This chain's CDR3 is CASSPLKNDRNYGYTF.